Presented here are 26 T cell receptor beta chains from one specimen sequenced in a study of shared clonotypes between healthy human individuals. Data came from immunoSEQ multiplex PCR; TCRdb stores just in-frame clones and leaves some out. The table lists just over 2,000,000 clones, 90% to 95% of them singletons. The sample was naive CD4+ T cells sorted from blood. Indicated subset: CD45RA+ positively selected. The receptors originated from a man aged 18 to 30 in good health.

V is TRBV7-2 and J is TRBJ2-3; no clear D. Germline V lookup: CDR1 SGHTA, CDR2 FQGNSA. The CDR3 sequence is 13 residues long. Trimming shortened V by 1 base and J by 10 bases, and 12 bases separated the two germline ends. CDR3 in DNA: TGTGCCAGCAGCTTAGGCTCTGCCATGGCGCAGTATTTT. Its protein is CASSLGSAMAQYF.

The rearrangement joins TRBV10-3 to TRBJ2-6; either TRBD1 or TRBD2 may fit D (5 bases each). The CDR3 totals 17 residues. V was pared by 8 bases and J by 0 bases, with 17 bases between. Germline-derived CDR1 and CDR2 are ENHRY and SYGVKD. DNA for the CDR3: TGTGCCATCGCCCGGACCGAGGGGTACTCTGGGGCCAACGTCCTGACTTTC. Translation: CAIARTEGYSGANVLTF.

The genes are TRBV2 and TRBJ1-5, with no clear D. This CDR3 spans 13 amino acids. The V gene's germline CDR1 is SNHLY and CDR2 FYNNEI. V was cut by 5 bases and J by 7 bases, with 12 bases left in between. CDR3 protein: CASSPGPRQPQHF. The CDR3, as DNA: TGTGCCAGCAGTCCCGGGCCAAGACAGCCCCAGCATTTT. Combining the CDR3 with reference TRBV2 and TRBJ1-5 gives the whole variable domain EPEVTQTPSHQVTQMGQEVILRCVPISNHLYFYWYRQILGQKVEFLVSFYNNEISEKSEIFDDQFSVERPDGSNFTLKIRSTKLEDSAMYFCASSPGPRQPQHFGDGTRLSIL.

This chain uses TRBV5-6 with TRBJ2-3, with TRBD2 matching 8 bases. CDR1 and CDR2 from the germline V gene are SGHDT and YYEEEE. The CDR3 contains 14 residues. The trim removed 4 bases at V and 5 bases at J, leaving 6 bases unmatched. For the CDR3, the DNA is TGTGCCAGCAGCGCAGCGGGAGCGGGAGATACGCAGTATTTT. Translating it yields CASSAAGAGDTQYF.

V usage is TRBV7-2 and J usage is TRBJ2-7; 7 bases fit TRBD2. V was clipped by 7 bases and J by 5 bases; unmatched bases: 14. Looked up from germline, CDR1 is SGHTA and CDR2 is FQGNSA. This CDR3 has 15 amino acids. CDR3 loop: CASTSWGGKVNEQYF. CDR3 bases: TGTGCCAGCACTAGCTGGGGAGGGAAGGTCAACGAGCAGTACTTC. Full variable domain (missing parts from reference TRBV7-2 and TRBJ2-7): GAGVSQSPSNKVTEKGKDVELRCDPISGHTALYWYRQSLGQGLEFLIYFQGNSAPDKSGLPSDRFSAERTGGSVSTLTIQRTQQEDSAVYLCASTSWGGKVNEQYFGPGTRLTVT.

The CDR3 DNA reads TGTGCCAGTAGAGAGGTAGGGGTCTCACCCCTCCACTTT. Amino acids: CASREVGVSPLHF. The chain uses TRBV19 and TRBJ1-6, with D tentatively TRBD1 (5 bases). Germline CDR1 is LNHDA and CDR2 is SQIVND (reference sequence). The CDR3 contains 13 residues. Between the trimmed V and J ends, which lost 6 bases and 10 bases, there was a span of 13 bases.

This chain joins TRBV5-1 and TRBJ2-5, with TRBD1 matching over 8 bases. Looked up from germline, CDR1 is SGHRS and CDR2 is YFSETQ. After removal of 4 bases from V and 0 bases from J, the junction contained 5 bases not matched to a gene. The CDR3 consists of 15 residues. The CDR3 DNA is TGCGCCAGCAGCAAGGGACAGGCGTACCAAGAGACCCAGTACTTC. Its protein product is CASSKGQAYQETQYF.

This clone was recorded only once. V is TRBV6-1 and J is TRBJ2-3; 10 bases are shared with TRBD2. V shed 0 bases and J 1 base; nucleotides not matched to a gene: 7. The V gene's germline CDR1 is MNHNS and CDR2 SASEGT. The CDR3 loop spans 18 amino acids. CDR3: CASSEAYRTSGRTDTQYF. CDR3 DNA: TGTGCCAGCAGTGAAGCATATAGGACTAGCGGCCGCACAGATACGCAGTATTTT.

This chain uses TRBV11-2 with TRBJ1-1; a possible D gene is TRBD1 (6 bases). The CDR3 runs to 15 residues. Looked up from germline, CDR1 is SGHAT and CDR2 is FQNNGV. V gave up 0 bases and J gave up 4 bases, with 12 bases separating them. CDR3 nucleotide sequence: TGTGCCAGCAGCTTAGATCGGGGGGCGGGCACTGAAGCTTTCTTT. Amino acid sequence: CASSLDRGAGTEAFF.

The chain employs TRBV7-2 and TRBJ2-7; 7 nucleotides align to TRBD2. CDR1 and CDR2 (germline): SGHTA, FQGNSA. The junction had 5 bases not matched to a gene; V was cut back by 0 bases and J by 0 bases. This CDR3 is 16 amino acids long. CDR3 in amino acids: CASSLALSGASYEQYF. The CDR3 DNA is TGTGCCAGCAGCTTAGCGCTGAGCGGGGCCTCCTACGAGCAGTACTTC.

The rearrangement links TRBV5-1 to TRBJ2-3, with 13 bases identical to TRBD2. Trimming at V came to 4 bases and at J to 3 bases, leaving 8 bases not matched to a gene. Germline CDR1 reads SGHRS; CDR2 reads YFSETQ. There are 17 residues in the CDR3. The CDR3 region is CASSITSGRAGTDTQYF. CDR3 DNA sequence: TGCGCCAGCAGCATAACTAGCGGGAGGGCCGGGACAGATACGCAGTATTTT.

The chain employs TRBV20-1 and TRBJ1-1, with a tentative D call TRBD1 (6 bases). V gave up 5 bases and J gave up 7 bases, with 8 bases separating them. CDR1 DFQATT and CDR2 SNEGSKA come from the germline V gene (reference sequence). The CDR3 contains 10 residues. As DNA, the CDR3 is TGCAGTGCTGGCAGGGGTGAAGCTTTCTTT. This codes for CSAGRGEAFF.

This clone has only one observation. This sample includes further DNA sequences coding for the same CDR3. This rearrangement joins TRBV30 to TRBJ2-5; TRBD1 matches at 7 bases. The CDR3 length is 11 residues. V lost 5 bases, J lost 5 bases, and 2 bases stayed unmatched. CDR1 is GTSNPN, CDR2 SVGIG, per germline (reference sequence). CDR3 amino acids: CAWQGGETQYF. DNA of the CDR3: TGTGCCTGGCAAGGGGGCGAGACCCAGTACTTC.

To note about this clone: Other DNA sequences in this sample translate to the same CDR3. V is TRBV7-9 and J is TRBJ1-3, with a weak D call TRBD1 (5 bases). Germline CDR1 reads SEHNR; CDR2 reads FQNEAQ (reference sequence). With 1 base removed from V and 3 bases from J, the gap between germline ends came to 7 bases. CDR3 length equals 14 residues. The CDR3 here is CASSLGGSGNTIYF. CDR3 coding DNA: TGTGCCAGCAGCTTAGGGGGGAGTGGAAACACCATATATTTT.

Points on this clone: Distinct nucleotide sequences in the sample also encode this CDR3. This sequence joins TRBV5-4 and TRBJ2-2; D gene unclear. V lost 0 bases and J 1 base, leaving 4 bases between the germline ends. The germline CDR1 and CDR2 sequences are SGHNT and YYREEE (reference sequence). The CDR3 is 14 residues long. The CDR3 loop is CASSLVQNTGELFF. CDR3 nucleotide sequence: TGTGCCAGCAGCTTGGTACAGAACACCGGGGAGCTGTTTTTT.

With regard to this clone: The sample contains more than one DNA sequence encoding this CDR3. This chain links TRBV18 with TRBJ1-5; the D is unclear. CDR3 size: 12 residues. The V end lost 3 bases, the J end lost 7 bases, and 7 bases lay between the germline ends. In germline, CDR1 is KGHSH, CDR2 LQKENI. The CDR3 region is CASSPTNQPQHF. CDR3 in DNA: TGTGCCAGCTCACCGACAAACCAGCCCCAGCATTTT.

The CDR3 loop is CATGIFNQPQHF. The CDR3 DNA reads TGTGCCACAGGGATCTTCAATCAGCCCCAGCATTTT. The chain recombines TRBV6-1 with TRBJ1-5; perhaps TRBD1 as D (5 bases). V lost 10 bases and J lost 3, with 10 bases in between. Germline V CDR1 and CDR2: MNHNS, SASEGT. The length of the CDR3 is 12 residues.

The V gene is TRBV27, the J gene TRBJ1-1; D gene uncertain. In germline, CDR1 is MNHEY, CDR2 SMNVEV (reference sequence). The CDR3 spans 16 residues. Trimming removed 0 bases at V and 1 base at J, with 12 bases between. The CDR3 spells CASSLSNTYRNTEAFF. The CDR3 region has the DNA TGTGCCAGCAGTTTATCCAATACCTACAGGAACACTGAAGCTTTCTTT.

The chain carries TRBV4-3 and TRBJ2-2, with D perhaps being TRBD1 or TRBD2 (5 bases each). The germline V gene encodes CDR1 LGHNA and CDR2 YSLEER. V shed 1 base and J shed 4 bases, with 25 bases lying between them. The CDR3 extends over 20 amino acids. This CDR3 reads CASSQGGGAFSRRSTGELFF. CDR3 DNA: TGCGCCAGCAGCCAAGGTGGGGGAGCTTTCTCGAGGCGGAGCACCGGGGAGCTGTTTTTT.

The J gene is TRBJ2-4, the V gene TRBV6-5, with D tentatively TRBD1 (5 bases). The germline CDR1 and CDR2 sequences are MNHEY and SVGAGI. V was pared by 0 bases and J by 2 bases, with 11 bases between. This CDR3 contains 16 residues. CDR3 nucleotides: TGTGCCAGCAGTTACTCGCAGGGTTCTTCCAAAAACATTCAGTACTTC. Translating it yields CASSYSQGSSKNIQYF.

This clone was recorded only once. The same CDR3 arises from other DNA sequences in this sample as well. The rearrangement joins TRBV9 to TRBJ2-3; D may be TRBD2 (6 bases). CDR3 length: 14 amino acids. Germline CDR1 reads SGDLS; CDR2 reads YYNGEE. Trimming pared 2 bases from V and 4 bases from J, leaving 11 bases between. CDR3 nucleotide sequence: TGTGCCAGCAGCGTCGACCCGGGGGCAGATACGCAGTATTTT. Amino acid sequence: CASSVDPGADTQYF.

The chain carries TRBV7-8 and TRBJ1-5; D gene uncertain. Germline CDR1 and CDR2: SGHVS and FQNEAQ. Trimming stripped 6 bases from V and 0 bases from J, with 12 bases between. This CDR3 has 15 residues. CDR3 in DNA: TGTGCCAGCAGGAGGGAAAGAACTAGCAATCAGCCCCAGCATTTT. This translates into CASRRERTSNQPQHF.

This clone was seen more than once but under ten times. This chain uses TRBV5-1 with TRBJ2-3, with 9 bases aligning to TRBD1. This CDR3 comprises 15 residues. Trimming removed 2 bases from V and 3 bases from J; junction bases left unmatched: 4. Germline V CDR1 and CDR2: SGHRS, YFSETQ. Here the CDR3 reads CASSFTGGATDTQYF. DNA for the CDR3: TGCGCCAGCAGCTTCACAGGGGGCGCGACAGATACGCAGTATTTT.

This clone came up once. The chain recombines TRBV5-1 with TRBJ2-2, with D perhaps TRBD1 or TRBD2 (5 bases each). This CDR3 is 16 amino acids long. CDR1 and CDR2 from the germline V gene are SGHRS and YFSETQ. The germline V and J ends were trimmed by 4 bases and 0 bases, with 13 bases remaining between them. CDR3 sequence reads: CASSASGRTNTGELFF. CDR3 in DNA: TGCGCCAGCAGCGCATCGGGACGTACGAACACCGGGGAGCTGTTTTTT. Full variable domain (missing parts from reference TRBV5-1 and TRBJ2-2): KAGVTQTPRYLIKTRGQQVTLSCSPISGHRSVSWYQQTPGQGLQFLFEYFSETQRNKGNFPGRFSGRQFSNSRSEMNVSTLELGDSALYLCASSASGRTNTGELFFGEGSRLTVL.

The CDR3 protein is CASSLNLFPNTGELFF. DNA for the CDR3: TGTGCCAGCAGCTTAAACCTATTCCCGAACACCGGGGAGCTGTTTTTT. This chain links TRBV11-3 with TRBJ2-2; D uncertain. Deletions cut 2 bases from V and 0 bases from J, with 10 bases between. The CDR3 loop spans 16 amino acids. In germline, CDR1 is SGHNT, CDR2 YENEEA.

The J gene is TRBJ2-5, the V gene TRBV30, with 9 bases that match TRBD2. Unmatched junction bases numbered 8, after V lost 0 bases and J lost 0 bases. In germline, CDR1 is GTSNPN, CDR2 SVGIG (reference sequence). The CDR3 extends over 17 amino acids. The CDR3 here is CAWSVLRTSGYQETQYF. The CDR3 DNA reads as TGTGCCTGGAGTGTACTCCGCACTAGCGGGTACCAAGAGACCCAGTACTTC.